The text below deals with one T cell receptor beta chain. Its antigen is still unknown. MiXCR, applied by TCRdb to the reads, yields one record per CDR3 protein. The sample lists about 150,000 distinct CDR3 sequences; around 24% were seen once. The data were taken from a study of T cell repertoires in cytomegalovirus infection. Study-wide context: Matching HLA type and CMV infection were both indicated by public TCR beta signatures. Points from the study as a whole: Cumulative frequency of public TCR beta families picked out carriers of CMV plus the relevant HLA. HLA-C-restricted CMV-specific TCR beta clonotypes prevailed in the ex vivo response.

V lost 3 bases, J lost 1 base, and 9 bases lay in between. Germline lookup yields CDR1 GTSNPN and CDR2 SVGIG (reference sequence). This CDR3 has 13 residues. The clonotype was recovered from a human donor in good health (CMV status not recorded). Some clones in this sample may be carry-over from other donors' samples. Sequenced: PBMCs. This chain links TRBV30 with TRBJ1-1; unclear D gene. DNA of the CDR3: TGTGCCTGGAGCACCTCGAGGAACACTGAAGCTTTCTTT. It specifies CAWSTSRNTEAFF.